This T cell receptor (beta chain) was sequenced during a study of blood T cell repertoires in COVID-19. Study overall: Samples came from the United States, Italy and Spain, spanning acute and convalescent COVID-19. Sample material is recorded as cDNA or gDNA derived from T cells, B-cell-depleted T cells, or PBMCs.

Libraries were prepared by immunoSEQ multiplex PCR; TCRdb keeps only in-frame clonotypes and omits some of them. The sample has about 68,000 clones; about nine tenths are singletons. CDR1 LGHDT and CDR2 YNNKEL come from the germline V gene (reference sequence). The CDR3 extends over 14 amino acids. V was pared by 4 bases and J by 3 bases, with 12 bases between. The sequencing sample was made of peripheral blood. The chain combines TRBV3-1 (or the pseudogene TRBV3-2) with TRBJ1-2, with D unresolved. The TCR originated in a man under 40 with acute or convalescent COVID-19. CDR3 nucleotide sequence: TGTGCCAGCAGCCCCAGCGGAGGGTACTATGGCTACACCTTC. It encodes CASSPSGGYYGYTF.